The 32 T cell receptor beta chains reported below all come from one sample, sequenced in a study of CD8 T cells in ankylosing spondylitis. TCRdb called the 5' RACE reads again in MiXCR, with one record for every CDR3 protein. The table lists 30,000 to 45,000 distinct CDR3 sequences, about 17% of them singletons. Material: blood. Receptors were obtained from a male donor with ankylosing spondylitis or in good health (not recorded which).

There are a few counts of this clonotype. The chain employs TRBV20-1 and TRBJ1-4; tentatively, D is TRBD1 (6 bases). CDR1 is DFQATT, CDR2 SNEGSKA, per germline (reference sequence). The CDR3 consists of 13 residues. Trimming pared 0 bases from V and 7 bases from J, leaving 9 bases between. CDR3 coding DNA: TGCAGTGCTAGAGAGGGGGCGCGTGAAAAACTGTTTTTT. Translating gives CSAREGAREKLFF.

The chain combines TRBV28 with TRBJ2-7, with a tentative D call TRBD1 (6 bases). Trimming cost V 7 bases and J 6 bases, with 13 bases left between them. Germline CDR1 is MDHEN and CDR2 is SYDVKM. The CDR3 has 12 residues. CDR3 DNA sequence: TGTGCCAGCAAACCAGGGGCGTTCGAGCAGTACTTC. Encoded protein: CASKPGAFEQYF.

The V gene is TRBV7-2, the J gene TRBJ2-5; D ambiguous. Trimming pared 1 base from V and 3 bases from J, leaving 6 bases between. The CDR3 extends over 13 amino acids. The germline gives CDR1 SGHTA, CDR2 FQGNSA. The CDR3 region is CASSLGPEETQYF. CDR3 in DNA: TGTGCCAGCAGCTTAGGGCCAGAAGAGACCCAGTACTTC.

The V call is TRBV2, the J call TRBJ1-5; D is uncertain. V lost 3 bases, J lost 4 bases, and 4 bases lay in between. Germline assignment: CDR1 SNHLY and CDR2 FYNNEI. The CDR3 has 12 residues. In nucleotides, the CDR3 is TGTGCCAGCAGTGATCCTAATCAGCCCCAGCATTTT. Residues: CASSDPNQPQHF.

The gene calls are TRBV6-5 and TRBJ2-2, with a tentative D call TRBD1 (5 bases). Trimming shortened V by 0 bases and J by 5 bases, and 16 bases separated the two germline ends. The CDR3 sequence is 17 residues long. Germline assignment: CDR1 MNHEY and CDR2 SVGAGI. DNA of the CDR3: TGTGCCAGCAGTTACTCGGTTCTGACAGATGAAACCGGGGAGCTGTTTTTT. Translated: CASSYSVLTDETGELFF.

This clonotype turned up a few times. The chain has TRBV7-2 and TRBJ2-1; D gene ambiguous. Germline CDR1 is SGHTA and CDR2 is FQGNSA. The V gene lost 0 bases and the J gene lost 10 bases, with 10 bases spanning the gap. This CDR3 spans 13 amino acids. The CDR3 nucleotides are TGTGCCAGCAGCTTAGCGTCAGTAGGCGAGCAGTTCTTC. This codes for CASSLASVGEQFF.

This chain links TRBV12-3 or TRBV12-4 with TRBJ2-1, with D perhaps being TRBD1 or TRBD2 (5 bases each). Trimming pared 3 bases from V and 0 bases from J, leaving 9 bases between. This CDR3 comprises 15 residues. CDR3 residues: CASSFWGSSYNEQFF. The CDR3 coding sequence is TGTGCCAGCAGTTTCTGGGGGTCCTCCTACAATGAGCAGTTCTTC.

This clonotype was observed a handful of times. V and J are TRBV12-3 or TRBV12-4 and TRBJ1-2; 8 nucleotides line up with TRBD1. The J segment lost 4 bases and the V segment lost 5 bases, leaving 9 bases of the junction unmatched. CDR3 length: 15 residues. CDR3 amino acids: CASSPGTGVGYGYTF. Written as DNA, the CDR3 is TGTGCCAGCAGTCCCGGGACAGGTGTTGGCTATGGCTACACCTTC.

This chain connects TRBV28 to TRBJ1-4; D not certain. V was shortened by 4 bases and J by 0 bases, with 9 bases between the two germline ends. Germline CDR1 is MDHEN and CDR2 is SYDVKM. This CDR3 is 15 amino acids long. Here the CDR3 DNA reads TGTGCCAGCAGTTCCGCGGGGTCAACTAATGAAAAACTGTTTTTT. Translated, it gives CASSSAGSTNEKLFF.

This clonotype was recorded a few times. This chain uses TRBV29-1 with TRBJ2-3; D call uncertain. The CDR3 consists of 13 residues. CDR1 is SQVTM, CDR2 ANQGSEA, per germline. V lost 4 bases and J 0 bases, leaving 8 bases between the germline ends. CDR3 sequence: CSVVPSSTDTQYF. CDR3 DNA sequence: TGCAGCGTTGTTCCGTCTAGCACAGATACGCAGTATTTT.

This clonotype has more than one count but fewer than ten. V usage is TRBV30 and J usage is TRBJ2-3, with D unresolved. The V gene lost 2 bases and the J gene lost 4 bases, with 7 bases spanning the gap. CDR1 and CDR2 from the germline V gene are GTSNPN and SVGIG (reference sequence). This CDR3 is 12 amino acids long. The CDR3 sequence is CAWSLGSDTQYF. The CDR3, as DNA: TGTGCCTGGAGTTTGGGTTCAGATACGCAGTATTTT.

The rearrangement links TRBV7-3 to TRBJ2-2; 7 bases agree with TRBD1. CDR3 length equals 15 residues. From germline, CDR1 is SGHTA and CDR2 FQGTGA. V was pared by 5 bases and J by 2 bases, with 5 bases of the junction left unmatched. The DNA for the CDR3 is TGTGCCAGCAGCCGAGGGACAGTTAACACCGGGGAGCTGTTTTTT. Encoded protein: CASSRGTVNTGELFF.

Only a few counts were recorded for this clonotype. The chain employs TRBV10-3 and TRBJ1-2; D gene uncertain. V was pared by 0 bases and J by 4 bases, with 3 bases between. This CDR3 comprises 12 residues. Looked up from germline, CDR1 is ENHRY and CDR2 is SYGVKD. The CDR3 bases are TGTGCCATCAGTGAGTCTGGCTATGGCTACACCTTC. It encodes CAISESGYGYTF.

This clonotype was counted between two and nine times. The CDR3 nucleotides are TGTGCCAGCAGTTACTCGATCGGGGCGGGAATCGGGGAGCTGTTTTTT. Translated, it gives CASSYSIGAGIGELFF. This sequence joins TRBV6-6 and TRBJ2-2, with TRBD2 as a possible D gene (6 bases). The CDR3 has 16 residues. In germline, CDR1 is MNHNY, CDR2 SVGAGI (reference sequence). V was shortened by 0 bases and J by 7 bases, with 15 bases between the two germline ends.

The chain combines TRBV4-3 with TRBJ2-5, with D unclear. This CDR3 has 13 amino acids. V lost 0 bases and J 5 bases, leaving 7 bases between the germline ends. The germline gives CDR1 LGHNA, CDR2 YSLEER. The CDR3 region is CASSQDFAETQYF. The CDR3 region has the DNA TGCGCCAGCAGCCAAGATTTCGCGGAGACCCAGTACTTC.

This clonotype has just a few counts. The chain combines TRBV20-1 with TRBJ1-5; perhaps TRBD1 as D (5 bases). The CDR3 covers 11 residues. Between the trimmed V and J ends, which lost 3 bases and 13 bases, there was a span of 13 bases. The germline V gene encodes CDR1 DFQATT and CDR2 SNEGSKA (reference sequence). The CDR3 region has the DNA TGCAGTGCTAGGATGGGCAGGGTTCAGCATTTT. Protein: CSARMGRVQHF.

The genes are TRBV3-1 and TRBJ2-1; unclear D gene. The CDR3 spans 15 residues. V was pared by 0 bases and J by 1 base, with 7 bases between. Germline V CDR1 and CDR2: LGHDT, YNNKEL (reference sequence). In nucleotides, the CDR3 is TGTGCCAGCAGCCAAGATCCGGTTTCCTACAATGAGCAGTTCTTC. Its protein is CASSQDPVSYNEQFF.

This clonotype appeared a few times. This rearrangement joins TRBV6-2 or TRBV6-3 to TRBJ2-2, with D hard to call. Germline-derived CDR1 and CDR2 are MNHEY and SVGEGT. The length of the CDR3 is 14 residues. V lost 2 bases, J lost 4 bases, and 8 bases lay in between. The CDR3 here is CASSYAWTTGELFF. The CDR3 DNA is TGTGCCAGCAGTTACGCGTGGACCACCGGGGAGCTGTTTTTT.

The CDR3 DNA is TGCGCCAGCAGCTTTAGGGCGGGAGACTACAATGAGCAGTTCTTC. This sequence encodes CASSFRAGDYNEQFF. The chain employs TRBV5-1 and TRBJ2-1; 7 bases are shared with TRBD2. Germline trimming cut 2 bases from V and 3 bases from J; bases unmatched to any gene: 5. From germline, CDR1 is SGHRS and CDR2 YFSETQ. The CDR3 is 15 amino acids.

The rearrangement joins TRBV29-1 to TRBJ1-2; D gene ambiguous. The V gene's germline CDR1 is SQVTM and CDR2 ANQGSEA. V dropped 4 bases and J dropped 8 bases, with 8 bases sitting between them. The CDR3 extends over 10 amino acids. CDR3 DNA: TGCAGCGTTGGCGAGTTGGGCTACACCTTC. It translates to CSVGELGYTF. The entire variable domain, with the rest obtained from reference TRBV29-1 and TRBJ1-2, is as follows: SAVISQKPSRDICQRGTSLTIQCQVDSQVTMMFWYRQQPGQSLTLIATANQGSEATYESGFVIDKFPISRPNLTFSTLTVSNMSPEDSSIYLCSVGELGYTFGSGTRLTVV.

The V and J genes are TRBV6-5 and TRBJ2-2, with D hard to call. The ends were cut back, 8 bases at V and 5 bases at J, with 6 bases in the middle. The CDR3 sequence is 11 residues long. The V gene's germline CDR1 is MNHEY and CDR2 SVGAGI. The CDR3 nucleotides read TGTGCCAGCTATAGGACCGGGGAGCTGTTTTTT. Translating gives CASYRTGELFF.

J is TRBJ2-3 and V is TRBV3-1; possible D gene TRBD1, 5 bases. CDR1 LGHDT and CDR2 YNNKEL come from the germline V gene (reference sequence). Trimming left V 7 bases short and J 2 bases short, with 10 bases between. The CDR3 is 13 residues long. The CDR3 is CASKGLSTDTQYF. Written as DNA, the CDR3 is TGTGCCAGCAAGGGGCTTTCCACAGATACGCAGTATTTT.

Comment on this clonotype: This clone may be a read error of a much larger clone one base away. V usage is TRBV7-8 and J usage is TRBJ2-2, with TRBD2 as a possible D gene (6 bases). The germline CDR1 and CDR2 sequences are SGHVS and FQNEAQ. V dropped 6 bases and J dropped 5 bases, with 16 bases sitting between them. The CDR3 runs 15 residues. CDR3 residues: CASRHDSEGTGELFF. CDR3 in DNA: TGTGCCAGCAGACATGATTCGGAGGGAACCGGGGAGCTGTTTTTT.

V usage is TRBV28 and J usage is TRBJ2-4, with D maybe TRBD2 (5 bases). The V end lost 5 bases, the J end lost 8 bases, and 16 bases lay between the germline ends. From germline, CDR1 is MDHEN and CDR2 SYDVKM. The CDR3 loop spans 14 amino acids. The chain's CDR3 is CASSLLRAGDIQYF. The CDR3 DNA follows: TGTGCCAGCAGTCTCCTTAGAGCCGGGGACATTCAGTACTTC.

The V and J genes are TRBV12-3 or TRBV12-4 and TRBJ2-3, with 8 bases that match TRBD2. Germline trimming cut 3 bases from V and 6 bases from J; bases unmatched to any gene: 5. CDR3 length: 14 amino acids. The CDR3 spells CASSLRGAGDTQYF. The CDR3 DNA is TGTGCCAGCAGTTTGCGGGGGGCAGGGGATACGCAGTATTTT.

The chain carries TRBV12-3 or TRBV12-4 and TRBJ2-1, with 8 nucleotides matching TRBD2. The CDR3 runs to 15 residues. V trimming: 1 base; J trimming: 6 bases; junction bases outside the gene matches: 5. DNA of the CDR3: TGTGCCAGCAGTTTAGTTCTAGCGGGTTCCAATGAGCAGTTCTTC. This gives the protein CASSLVLAGSNEQFF.

This clonotype appeared a few times. The chain links TRBV5-1 to TRBJ2-1, with D tentatively TRBD2 (7 bases). The V end lost 5 bases, the J end lost 7 bases, and 13 bases lay between the germline ends. The CDR3 covers 13 residues. Germline V gives CDR1 SGHRS, CDR2 YFSETQ. The DNA of the CDR3 is TGCGCCAGCAGAGGGGGGGTAAGGAATGAGCAGTTCTTC. Its protein product is CASRGGVRNEQFF.

The count of this clonotype is one. The chain uses TRBV14 and TRBJ2-1, with D possibly TRBD2 on 5 matching bases. The germline gives CDR1 SGHDN, CDR2 FVKESK. There are 15 residues in the CDR3. The V end lost 0 bases, the J end lost 6 bases, and 12 bases lay between the germline ends. DNA of the CDR3: TGTGCCAGCAGCCAAGATTTGGATAGCGCCAATGAGCAGTTCTTC. This gives the protein CASSQDLDSANEQFF. The full variable domain, rest sourced from reference TRBV14 and TRBJ2-1, is EAGVTQFPSHSVIEKGQTVTLRCDPISGHDNLYWYRRVMGKEIKFLLHFVKESKQDESGMPNNRFLAERTGGTYSTLKVQPAELEDSGVYFCASSQDLDSANEQFFGPGTRLTVL.

This clonotype has only a few counts. This chain uses TRBV7-2 with TRBJ2-7; D perhaps matches TRBD2 (5 bases). The germline V gene has CDR1 SGHTA and CDR2 FQGNSA. The germline V and J ends were trimmed by 4 bases and 6 bases, with 13 bases remaining between them. CDR3 length equals 13 residues. CDR3 bases: TGTGCCAGCAGCTCCGTAGCAGGAGGCGAGCAGTACGTC. Protein: CASSSVAGGEQYV.

This clonotype was observed a few times. The chain employs TRBV20-1 and TRBJ2-7; D gene uncertain. From germline, CDR1 is DFQATT and CDR2 SNEGSKA (reference sequence). V gave up 0 bases and J gave up 3 bases, with 9 bases separating them. The CDR3 loop spans 13 amino acids. This CDR3 is CSARDKANYEQYV. CDR3 coding DNA: TGCAGTGCTAGAGATAAGGCGAACTACGAGCAGTACGTC.

The chain links TRBV28 to TRBJ1-6; no definite D call. Between the trimmed V and J ends, which lost 2 bases and 14 bases, there was a span of 10 bases. The germline V gene encodes CDR1 MDHEN and CDR2 SYDVKM. The CDR3 has 12 residues. CDR3 nucleotide sequence: TGTGCCAGCAGTTTAAGGGAATCGTCCCTCCACTTT. It translates to CASSLRESSLHF.

This clonotype was seen a handful of times. This chain uses TRBV4-1 with TRBJ2-1, with 10 bases that match TRBD2. V was pared by 5 bases and J by 4 bases, with 5 bases of the junction left unmatched. This CDR3 has 15 amino acids. Germline V CDR1 and CDR2: MGHRA, YSYEKL. CDR3 residues: CASSSLAGPYNEQFF. DNA of the CDR3: TGCGCCAGCAGCTCACTAGCGGGACCTTACAATGAGCAGTTCTTC.